This TCR beta chain was sequenced during a study of blood T cell repertoires in COVID-19. Across the study: Acute and convalescent COVID-19 specimens originated in the United States, Italy and Spain. The analysed material was cDNA or gDNA that came from T cells, B-cell-depleted T cells, or PBMCs.

This CDR3 contains 14 residues. Germline V CDR1 and CDR2: SGHRS, YFSETQ. V gave up 0 bases and J gave up 1 base, with 7 bases separating them. In the authors' methods: Quantification of nucleated cells was approximated via reference gene primer amplification. The data were produced by immunoSEQ multiplex PCR, yet TCRdb's version contains in-frame clones alone and is incomplete. The D gene and trimming were derived from the DNA, and the V and J assignments and clone size from that table. The profile covers some 320,000 clones, with approximately 88% appearing a single time and 5.5% to 8.5% taken by the ten largest.

Sequencing was carried out using peripheral blood. This chain joins TRBV5-1 and TRBJ1-2; D is unresolved. The clonotype was recovered from a young woman who had recovered from COVID-19. Here the CDR3 DNA reads TGCGCCAGCAGCTTGGACAAGCGTAACTATGGCTACACCTTC. The encoded protein is CASSLDKRNYGYTF.